This T cell receptor (beta chain) was sequenced in a study of T cells expressing NK-cell markers. This CDR3 is built from 16 residues. Turning to this clonotype: Its antigen is currently unknown.

As the method of synthesis, 5'RACE template switching with UMIs yielded TCR beta cDNA. TCRdb re-analyzed the 5' RACE reads; it lists each CDR3 protein once, without DNA. The record lists 150,000 to 200,000 distinct CDR3 sequences, of which the ten most abundant hold approximately 17%. Findings and limits, study-wide: Dominance of the CD3+CD56-NKG2C+ fraction by these clonotypes also held in a few donors. A range of roughly 1.0-8% of CD8+ T cells consisted of dominant NKG2C+ clonotypes in roughly 6 donors.

Specimen: blood T cells: a sorted CD56 or NKG2C T cell subset, CD4+ or CD8+ T cells, or bulk PBMC T cells (not recorded which). The source is a woman between 18 and 75 years old in good health. The J gene is TRBJ2-3, the V gene TRBV12-3 or TRBV12-4; TCRdb picks TRBD2, but there is no DNA to check that call. The CDR3 sequence: CASSPANRVVTDTQYF.